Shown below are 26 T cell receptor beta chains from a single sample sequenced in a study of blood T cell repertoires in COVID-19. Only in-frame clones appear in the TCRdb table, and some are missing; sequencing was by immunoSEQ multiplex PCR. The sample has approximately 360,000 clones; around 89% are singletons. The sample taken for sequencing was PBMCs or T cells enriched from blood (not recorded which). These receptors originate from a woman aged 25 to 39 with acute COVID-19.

CDR3 sequence: CASRRGPSSGNTIYF. CDR3 nucleotide sequence: TGTGCCAGCAGGAGGGGGCCCAGCTCTGGAAACACCATATATTTT. This sequence joins TRBV6-5 and TRBJ1-3; TRBD1 matches at 7 bases. With V trimmed by 6 bases and J by 0 bases, 5 bases remained unmatched. The CDR3 covers 15 residues. CDR1 is MNHEY, CDR2 SVGAGI, per germline.

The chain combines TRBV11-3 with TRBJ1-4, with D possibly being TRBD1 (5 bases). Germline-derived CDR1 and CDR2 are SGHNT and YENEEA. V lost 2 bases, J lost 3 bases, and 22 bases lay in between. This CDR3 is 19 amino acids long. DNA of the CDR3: TGTGCCAGCAGCTTAAGGTACTCAGGGTTGGGAAGTGCTAATGAAAAACTGTTTTTT. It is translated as CASSLRYSGLGSANEKLFF.

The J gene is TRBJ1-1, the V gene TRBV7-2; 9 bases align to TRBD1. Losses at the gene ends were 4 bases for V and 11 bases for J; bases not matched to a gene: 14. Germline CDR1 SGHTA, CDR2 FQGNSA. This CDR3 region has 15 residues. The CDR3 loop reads CASSSRQGGRTWAFF. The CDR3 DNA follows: TGTGCCAGCAGCTCCCGACAGGGGGGTCGTACTTGGGCTTTCTTT.

The CDR3: CASSVAGQGVDGYTF. CDR3 nucleotides: TGTGCCAGCAGCGTAGCGGGACAGGGGGTGGACGGCTACACCTTC. This chain uses TRBV9 with TRBJ1-2; 11 bases agree with TRBD1. The junction had 6 bases not matched to a gene; V was cut back by 0 bases and J by 8 bases. The germline CDR1 and CDR2 sequences are SGDLS and YYNGEE. The CDR3 sequence is 15 residues long. The whole variable domain, remainder taken from reference TRBV9 and TRBJ1-2, is DSGVTQTPKHLITATGQRVTLRCSPRSGDLSVYWYQQSLDQGLQFLIQYYNGEERAKGNILERFSAQQFPDLHSELNLSSLELGDSALYFCASSVAGQGVDGYTFGSGTRLTVV.

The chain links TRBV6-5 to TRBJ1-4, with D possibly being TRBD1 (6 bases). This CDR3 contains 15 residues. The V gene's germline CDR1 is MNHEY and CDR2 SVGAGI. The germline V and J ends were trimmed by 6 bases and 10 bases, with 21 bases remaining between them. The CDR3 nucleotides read TGTGCCAGCAGCCAAGCCGGGACACCCAGAGGAAAACTGTTTTTT. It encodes CASSQAGTPRGKLFF.

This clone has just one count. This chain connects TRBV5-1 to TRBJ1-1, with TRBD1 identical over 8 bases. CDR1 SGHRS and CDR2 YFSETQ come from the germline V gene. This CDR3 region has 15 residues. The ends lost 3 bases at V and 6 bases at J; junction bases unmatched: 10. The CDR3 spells CASSSGDRLVAEAFF. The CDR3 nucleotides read TGCGCCAGCAGCTCAGGGGACAGGTTAGTGGCTGAAGCTTTCTTT. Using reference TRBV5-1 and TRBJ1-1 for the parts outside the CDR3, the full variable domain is KAGVTQTPRYLIKTRGQQVTLSCSPISGHRSVSWYQQTPGQGLQFLFEYFSETQRNKGNFPGRFSGRQFSNSRSEMNVSTLELGDSALYLCASSSGDRLVAEAFFGQGTRLTVV.

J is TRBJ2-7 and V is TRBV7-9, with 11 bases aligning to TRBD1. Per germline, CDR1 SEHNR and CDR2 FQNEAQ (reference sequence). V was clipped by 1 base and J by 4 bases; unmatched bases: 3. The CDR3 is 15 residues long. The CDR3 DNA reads TGTGCCAGCAGCTTAGAGGACAGGGGGCTATACGAGCAGTACTTC. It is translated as CASSLEDRGLYEQYF. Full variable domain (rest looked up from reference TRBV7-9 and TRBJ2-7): DTGVSQNPRHKITKRGQNVTFRCDPISEHNRLYWYRQTLGQGPEFLTYFQNEAQLEKSRLLSDRFSAERPKGSFSTLEIQRTEQGDSAMYLCASSLEDRGLYEQYFGPGTRLTVT.

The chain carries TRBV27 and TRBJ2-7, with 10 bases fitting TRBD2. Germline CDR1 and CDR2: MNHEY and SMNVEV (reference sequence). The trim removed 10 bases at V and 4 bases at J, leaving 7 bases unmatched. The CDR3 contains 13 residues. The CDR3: CATTSSGGYEQYF. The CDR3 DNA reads TGTGCCACCACCTCTAGCGGGGGTTACGAGCAGTACTTC.

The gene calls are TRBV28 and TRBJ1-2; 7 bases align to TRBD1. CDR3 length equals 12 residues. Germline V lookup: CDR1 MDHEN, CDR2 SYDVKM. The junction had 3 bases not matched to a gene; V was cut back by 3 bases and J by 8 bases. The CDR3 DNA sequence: TGTGCCAGCAGTTTCTTGACAGGGGGCTACACCTTC. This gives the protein CASSFLTGGYTF.

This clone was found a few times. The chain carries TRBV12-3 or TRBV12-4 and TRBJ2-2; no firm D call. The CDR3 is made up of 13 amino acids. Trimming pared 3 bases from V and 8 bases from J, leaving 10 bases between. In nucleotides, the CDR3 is TGTGCCAGCAGTTTTCAGGTCCCAGGGGAGCTGTTTTTT. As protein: CASSFQVPGELFF.

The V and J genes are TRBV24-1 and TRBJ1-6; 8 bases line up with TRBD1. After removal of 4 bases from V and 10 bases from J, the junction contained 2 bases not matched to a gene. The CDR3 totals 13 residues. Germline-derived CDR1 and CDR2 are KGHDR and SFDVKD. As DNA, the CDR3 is TGTGCCACCAGTGACCACAGGGGGTCACCCCTCCACTTT. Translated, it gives CATSDHRGSPLHF.

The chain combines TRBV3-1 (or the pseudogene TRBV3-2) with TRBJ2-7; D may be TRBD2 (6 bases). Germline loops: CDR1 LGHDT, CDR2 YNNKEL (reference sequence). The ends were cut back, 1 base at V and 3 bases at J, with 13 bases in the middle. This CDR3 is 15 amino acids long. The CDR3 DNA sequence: TGTGCCAGCAGCCAAGGTGGGGACTGGGGCTACGAGCAGTACTTC. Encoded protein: CASSQGGDWGYEQYF.

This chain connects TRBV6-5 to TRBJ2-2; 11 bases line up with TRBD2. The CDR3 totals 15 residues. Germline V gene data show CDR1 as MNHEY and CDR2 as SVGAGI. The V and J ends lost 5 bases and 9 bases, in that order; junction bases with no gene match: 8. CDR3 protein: CASSRRLAGSRELFF. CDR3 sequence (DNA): TGTGCCAGCAGTCGTAGACTAGCGGGGTCTCGGGAGCTGTTTTTT.

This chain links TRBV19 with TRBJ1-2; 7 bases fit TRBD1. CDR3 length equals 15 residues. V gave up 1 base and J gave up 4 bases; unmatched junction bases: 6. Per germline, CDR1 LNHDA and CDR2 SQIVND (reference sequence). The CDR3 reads CASSIAGDSSYGYTF. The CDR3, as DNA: TGTGCCAGTAGTATAGCTGGGGACAGTTCCTATGGCTACACCTTC. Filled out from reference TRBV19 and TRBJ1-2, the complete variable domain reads DGGITQSPKYLFRKEGQNVTLSCEQNLNHDAMYWYRQDPGQGLRLIYYSQIVNDFQKGDIAEGYSVSREKKESFPLTVTSAQKNPTAFYLCASSIAGDSSYGYTFGSGTRLTVV.

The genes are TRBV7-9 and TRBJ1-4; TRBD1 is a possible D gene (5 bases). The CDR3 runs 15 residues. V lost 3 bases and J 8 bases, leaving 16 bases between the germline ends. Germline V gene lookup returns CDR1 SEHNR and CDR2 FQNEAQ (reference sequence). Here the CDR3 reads CASSFYSGVVEKLFF. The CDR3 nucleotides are TGTGCCAGCAGCTTCTATTCGGGGGTAGTGGAAAAACTGTTTTTT.

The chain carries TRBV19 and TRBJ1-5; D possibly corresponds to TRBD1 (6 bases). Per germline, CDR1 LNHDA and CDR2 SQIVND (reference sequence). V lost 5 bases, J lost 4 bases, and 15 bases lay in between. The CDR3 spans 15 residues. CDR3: CASSFRRGANQPQHF. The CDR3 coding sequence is TGTGCCAGTAGTTTCCGACGGGGGGCTAATCAGCCCCAGCATTTT.

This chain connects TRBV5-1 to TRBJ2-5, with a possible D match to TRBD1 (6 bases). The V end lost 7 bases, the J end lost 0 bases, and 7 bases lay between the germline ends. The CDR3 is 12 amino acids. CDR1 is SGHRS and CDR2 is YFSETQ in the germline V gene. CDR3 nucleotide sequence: TGCGCCAGCGGGGACAACCAAGAGACCCAGTACTTC. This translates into CASGDNQETQYF.

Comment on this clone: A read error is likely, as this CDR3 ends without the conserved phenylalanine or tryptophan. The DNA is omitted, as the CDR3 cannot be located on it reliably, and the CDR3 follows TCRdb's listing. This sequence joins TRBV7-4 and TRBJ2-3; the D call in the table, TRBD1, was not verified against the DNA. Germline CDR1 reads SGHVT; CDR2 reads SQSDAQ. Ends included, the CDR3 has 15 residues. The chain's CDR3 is CASSSTPKTDRLGII.

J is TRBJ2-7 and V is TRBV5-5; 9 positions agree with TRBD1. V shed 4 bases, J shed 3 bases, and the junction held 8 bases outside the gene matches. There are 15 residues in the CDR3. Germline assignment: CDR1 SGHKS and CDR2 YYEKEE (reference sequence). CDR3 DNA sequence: TGTGCCAGCAGCCCCCCCGGGACAGGGTTCTACGAGCAGTACTTC. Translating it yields CASSPPGTGFYEQYF.

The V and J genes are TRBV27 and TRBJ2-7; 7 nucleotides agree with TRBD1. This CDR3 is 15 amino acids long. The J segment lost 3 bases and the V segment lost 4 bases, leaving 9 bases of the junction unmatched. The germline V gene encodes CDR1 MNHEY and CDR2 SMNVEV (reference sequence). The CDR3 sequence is CASSSPEAGGYEQYF. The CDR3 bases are TGTGCCAGCAGTTCCCCTGAGGCAGGGGGCTACGAGCAGTACTTC.

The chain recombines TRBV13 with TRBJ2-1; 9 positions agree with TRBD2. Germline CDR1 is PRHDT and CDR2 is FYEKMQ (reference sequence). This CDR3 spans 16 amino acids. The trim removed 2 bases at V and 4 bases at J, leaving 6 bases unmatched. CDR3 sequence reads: CASSLLRGGLYNEQFF. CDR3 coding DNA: TGTGCCAGCAGCTTATTGCGGGGGGGGTTGTACAATGAGCAGTTCTTC. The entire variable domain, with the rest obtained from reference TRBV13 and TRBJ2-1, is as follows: AAGVIQSPRHLIKEKRETATLKCYPIPRHDTVYWYQQGPGQDPQFLISFYEKMQSDKGSIPDRFSAQQFSDYHSELNMSSLELGDSALYFCASSLLRGGLYNEQFFGPGTRLTVL.

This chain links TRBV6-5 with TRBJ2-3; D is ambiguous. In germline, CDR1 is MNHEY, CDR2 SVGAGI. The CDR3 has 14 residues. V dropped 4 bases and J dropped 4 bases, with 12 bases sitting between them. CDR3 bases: TGTGCCAGCAGTTCACAATCGTTCGCAGATACGCAGTATTTT. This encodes CASSSQSFADTQYF.

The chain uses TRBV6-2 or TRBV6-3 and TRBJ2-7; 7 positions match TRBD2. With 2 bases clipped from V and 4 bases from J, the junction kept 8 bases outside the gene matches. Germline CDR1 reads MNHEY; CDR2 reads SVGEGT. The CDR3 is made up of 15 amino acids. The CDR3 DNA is TGTGCCAGCAGTTACAGCGGCGGGGGTTCTTACGAGCAGTACTTC. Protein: CASSYSGGGSYEQYF.

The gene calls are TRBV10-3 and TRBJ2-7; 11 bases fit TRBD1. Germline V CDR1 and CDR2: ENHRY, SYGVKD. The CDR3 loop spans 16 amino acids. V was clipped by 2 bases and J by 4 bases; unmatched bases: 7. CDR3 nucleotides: TGTGCCATCAGTGAGCCGGGGGACAGGGGGATGTACGAGCAGTACTTC. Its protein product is CAISEPGDRGMYEQYF.

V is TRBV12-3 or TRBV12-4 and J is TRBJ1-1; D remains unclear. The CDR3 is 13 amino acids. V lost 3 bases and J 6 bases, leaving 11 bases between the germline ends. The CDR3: CASSLSGFAEAFF. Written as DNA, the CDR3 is TGTGCCAGCAGTTTGTCGGGTTTCGCTGAAGCTTTCTTT.

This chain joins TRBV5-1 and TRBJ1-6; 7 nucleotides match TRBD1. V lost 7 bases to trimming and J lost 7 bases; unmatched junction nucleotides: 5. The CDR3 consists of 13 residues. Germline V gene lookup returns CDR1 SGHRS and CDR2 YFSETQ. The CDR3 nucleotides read TGCGCCAGCTACCGGGACAGCAATTCACCCCTCCACTTT. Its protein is CASYRDSNSPLHF.